This is a list of T cell receptor beta chains from one sample in a study of Tregs in tolerant kidney transplant recipients. Data came from immunoSEQ multiplex PCR; TCRdb stores just in-frame clones and leaves some out. The profile shows about 240,000 clones, roughly four fifths of them singletons. The sample consisted of CD4+ T cells from blood. The receptors here all came from a human donor in good health. CDR3s include the opening cysteine and the closing phenylalanine or tryptophan. Each record gives: J gene, D gene, V gene, clone size, CDR3 DNA, CDR3 protein. D genes are given only for firm matches. Not every row has a clone size; where given, it reads once, few, many or a size class.

TRBJ2-5	TRBD2	TRBV5-6	.	TGTGCCAGCAGCTTGTTGAGCGGGGGCCTGGAGACCCAGTACTTC	CASSLLSGGLETQYF
TRBJ2-3	.	TRBV4-2	.	TGTGCCAGCAGCCAAGTATCCTGGGGGCAGTCCCCAGATACGCAGTATTTT	CASSQVSWGQSPDTQYF
TRBJ2-3	TRBD1	TRBV6-5	.	TGTGCCAGCAGCCGGGGACAGAACACAGATACGCAGTATTTT	CASSRGQNTDTQYF
TRBJ2-2	TRBD2	TRBV18	few	TGTGCCAGCTCACCGGGACTAGCGAACACCGGGGAGCTGTTTTTT	CASSPGLANTGELFF
TRBJ1-2	.	TRBV21-1	.	TGTGCCAGCAGCAAAGATGGCAGGGGGCTACAAGGCTACACCTTC	CASSKDGRGLQGYTF
TRBJ2-7	.	TRBV21-1	.	TGTGCCAGCAAGGGCCCAGCGGGTACAGGCTCCTACGAGCAGTACTTC	CASKGPAGTGSYEQYF
TRBJ1-1	.	TRBV6-5	.	TGTGCCAGCAGTTACTCGATACTTTCAGGGGAGGGAGCTTTCTTT	CASSYSILSGEGAFF
TRBJ1-1	.	TRBV18	once	TGTGCCAGCTCACCACCTGGTAGGGCACAGGGACAAATCGTGGCTTTCTTT	CASSPPGRAQGQIVAFF
TRBJ1-2	.	TRBV19	.	TGTGCCAGTAGTATAAGGGCCAGGGGAGGCTATGGCTACACCTTC	CASSIRARGGYGYTF
TRBJ1-1	.	TRBV6-5	.	TGTGCCAGCAGGGCTGACAGCTTAATGAACACTGAAGCTTTCTTT	CASRADSLMNTEAFF
TRBJ1-1	TRBD1	TRBV7-2	.	TGTGCCAGCAGGTATGAGGGGGCCACGGGCACTGAAGCTTTCTTT	CASRYEGATGTEAFF
TRBJ2-7	.	TRBV7-9	.	TGTGCCAGCAGCTTAGGTTCAGGGTACCACGAGCAGTACTTC	CASSLGSGYHEQYF
TRBJ2-5	.	TRBV30	.	TGTGCCTGGAGTGTAGGCGGGCAAGAGACCCAGTACTTC	CAWSVGGQETQYF
TRBJ2-3	.	TRBV2	.	TGTGCCAGCAGTGAGGAGGGTGGGGGGAACACAGATACGCAGTATTTT	CASSEEGGGNTDTQYF
TRBJ1-1	.	TRBV5-4	.	TGTGCCAGCAGCTTGGGGGCCCCCGGTATAGGGACTGAAGCTTTCTTT	CASSLGAPGIGTEAFF
TRBJ1-1	.	TRBV4-1	.	TGCGCCAGCAGCCAAGTTGGGCGGGGGTCTGGGACTGAAGCTTTCTTT	CASSQVGRGSGTEAFF
TRBJ1-3	.	TRBV6-6	.	TGTGCCAGCACCGAGGGTCCTGGAAACACCATATATTTT	CASTEGPGNTIYF
TRBJ1-5	.	TRBV15	.	TGTGCCACCAGCAGAGATGGCAGGGGCAATCAGCCCCAGCATTTT	CATSRDGRGNQPQHF
TRBJ2-1	.	TRBV6-6	.	TGTGCCAGCAGGACGAATAGGGACCTTTACAATGAGCAGTTCTTC	CASRTNRDLYNEQFF
TRBJ1-6	TRBD1	TRBV5-4	.	TGTGCCAGCAGCTCAGGACAGGGGTCACCCCTCCACTTT	CASSSGQGSPLHF
TRBJ2-7	.	TRBV11-2	.	TGTGCCAGCAGCTTAGTACAGACGCCCTACGAGCAGTACTTC	CASSLVQTPYEQYF
TRBJ1-4	.	TRBV7-9	.	TGTGCCAGCAGCGGGGGCAACAGGGCCAATGAAAAACTGTTTTTT	CASSGGNRANEKLFF
TRBJ1-2	.	TRBV5-1	.	TGCGCCAGCAGCTTCGCCACCGATGGCTACACCTTC	CASSFATDGYTF
TRBJ2-4	TRBD2	TRBV6-5	.	TGTGCCAGCAGTTCTAAGCGGGAGTTGAAAAACATTCAGTACTTC	CASSSKRELKNIQYF
TRBJ2-1	TRBD2	TRBV19	.	TGTGCCAGCACTGTAGCGGGAACTCGCAATGAGCAGTTCTTC	CASTVAGTRNEQFF
TRBJ2-5	.	TRBV21-1	once	TGTGCCAGCAGCGCAGGGATGGAGACCCAGTACTTC	CASSAGMETQYF
TRBJ1-4	.	TRBV6-6	once	TGTGCCAGCAGCTTGGGGGGGTTCGCAACTAATGAAAAACTGTTTTTT	CASSLGGFATNEKLFF
TRBJ1-6	.	TRBV25-1	.	TGTGCCAGCAGTGAATTGCATGGACCTAATTCACCCCTCCACTTT	CASSELHGPNSPLHF
TRBJ2-3	.	TRBV5-1	.	TGCGCCAGCAAGGACAGGGAGGGGTCAGATACGCAGTATTTT	CASKDREGSDTQYF